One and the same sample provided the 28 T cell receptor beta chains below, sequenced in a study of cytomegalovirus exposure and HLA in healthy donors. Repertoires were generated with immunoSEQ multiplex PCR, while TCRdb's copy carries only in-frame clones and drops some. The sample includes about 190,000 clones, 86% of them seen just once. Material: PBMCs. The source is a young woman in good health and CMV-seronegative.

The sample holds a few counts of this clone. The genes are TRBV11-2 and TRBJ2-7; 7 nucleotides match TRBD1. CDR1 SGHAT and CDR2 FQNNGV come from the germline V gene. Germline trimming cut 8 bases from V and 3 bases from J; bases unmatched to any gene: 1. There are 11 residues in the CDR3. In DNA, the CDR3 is TGTGCCAGCCGGGACAGCTACGAGCAGTACTTC. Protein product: CASRDSYEQYF.

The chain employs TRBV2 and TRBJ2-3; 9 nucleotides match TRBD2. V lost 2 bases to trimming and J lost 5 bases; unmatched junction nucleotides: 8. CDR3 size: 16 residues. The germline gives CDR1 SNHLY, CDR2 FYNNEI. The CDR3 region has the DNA TGTGCCAGCAGTGAACGGAGGCGGGGGGGCAAAGATACGCAGTATTTT. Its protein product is CASSERRRGGKDTQYF.

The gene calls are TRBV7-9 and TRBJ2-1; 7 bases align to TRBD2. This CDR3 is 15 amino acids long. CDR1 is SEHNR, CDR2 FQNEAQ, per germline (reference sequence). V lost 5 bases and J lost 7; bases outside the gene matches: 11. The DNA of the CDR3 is TGTGCCAGCAGCCTACGGGGGGATTTAAAAAATGAGCAGTTCTTC. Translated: CASSLRGDLKNEQFF.

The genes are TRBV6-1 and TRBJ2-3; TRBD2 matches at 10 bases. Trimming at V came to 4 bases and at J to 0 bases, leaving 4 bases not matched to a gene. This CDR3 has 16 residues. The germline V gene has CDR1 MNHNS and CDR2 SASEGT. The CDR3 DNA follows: TGTGCCAGCAGTGTATATAGCGGGGGGAGCACAGATACGCAGTATTTT. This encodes CASSVYSGGSTDTQYF.

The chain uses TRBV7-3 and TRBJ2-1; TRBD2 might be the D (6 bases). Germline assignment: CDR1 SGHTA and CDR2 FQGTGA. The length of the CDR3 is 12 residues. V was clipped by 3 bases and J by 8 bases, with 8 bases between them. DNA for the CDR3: TGTGCCAGCAGCTTCGGAGGGCATGAGCAGTTCTTC. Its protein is CASSFGGHEQFF.

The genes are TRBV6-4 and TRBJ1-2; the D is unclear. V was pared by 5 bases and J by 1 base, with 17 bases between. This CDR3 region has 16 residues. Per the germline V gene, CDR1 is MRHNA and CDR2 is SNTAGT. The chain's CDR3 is CASSQNGGRLNYGYTF. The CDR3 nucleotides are TGTGCCAGCAGTCAAAACGGCGGCCGGCTTAACTATGGCTACACCTTC.

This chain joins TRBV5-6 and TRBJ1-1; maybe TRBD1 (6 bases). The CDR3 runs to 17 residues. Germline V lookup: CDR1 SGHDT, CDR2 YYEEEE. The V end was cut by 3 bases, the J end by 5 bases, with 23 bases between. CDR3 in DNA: TGTGCCAGCAGCTCGGGGCCGGGCGGGGGTACAGGGACTGAAGCTTTCTTT. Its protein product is CASSSGPGGGTGTEAFF.

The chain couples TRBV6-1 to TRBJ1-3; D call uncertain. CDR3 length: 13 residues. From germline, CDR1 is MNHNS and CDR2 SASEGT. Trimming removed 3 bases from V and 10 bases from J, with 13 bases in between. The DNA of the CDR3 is TGTGCCAGCAGTGATTCGGAGTATCGGACCATATATTTT. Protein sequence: CASSDSEYRTIYF.

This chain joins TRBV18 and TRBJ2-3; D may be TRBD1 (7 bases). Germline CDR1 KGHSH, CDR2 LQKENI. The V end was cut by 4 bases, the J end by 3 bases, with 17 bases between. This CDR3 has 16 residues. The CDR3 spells CASSLPPRGETDTQYF. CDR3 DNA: TGTGCCAGCTCACTACCCCCCAGGGGGGAGACAGATACGCAGTATTTT.

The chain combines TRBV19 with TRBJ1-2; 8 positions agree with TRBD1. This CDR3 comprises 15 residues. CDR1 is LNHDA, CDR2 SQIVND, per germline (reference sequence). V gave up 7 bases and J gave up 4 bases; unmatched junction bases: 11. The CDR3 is CASMDDRGKGYGYTF. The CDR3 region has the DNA TGTGCCAGTATGGACGACAGGGGTAAGGGCTATGGCTACACCTTC.

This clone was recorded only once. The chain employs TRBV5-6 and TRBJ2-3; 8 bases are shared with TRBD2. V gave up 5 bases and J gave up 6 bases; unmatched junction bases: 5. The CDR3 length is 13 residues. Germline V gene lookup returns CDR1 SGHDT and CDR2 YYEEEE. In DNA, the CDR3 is TGTGCCAGCAGTCGGGGGGGCGTGGATACGCAGTATTTT. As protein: CASSRGGVDTQYF.

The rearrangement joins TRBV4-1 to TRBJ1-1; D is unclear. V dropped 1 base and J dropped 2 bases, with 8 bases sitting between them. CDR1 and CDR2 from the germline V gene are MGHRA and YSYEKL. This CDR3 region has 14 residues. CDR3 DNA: TGCGCCAGCAGCCAAGTAGGCGGTAACACTGAAGCTTTCTTT. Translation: CASSQVGGNTEAFF.

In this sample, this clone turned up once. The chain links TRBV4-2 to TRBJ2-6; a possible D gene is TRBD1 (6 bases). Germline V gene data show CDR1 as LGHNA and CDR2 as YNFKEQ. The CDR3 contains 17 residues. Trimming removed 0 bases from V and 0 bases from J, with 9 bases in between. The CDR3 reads CASSQDRTASGANVLTF. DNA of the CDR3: TGTGCCAGCAGCCAAGATCGGACAGCCTCTGGGGCCAACGTCCTGACTTTC.

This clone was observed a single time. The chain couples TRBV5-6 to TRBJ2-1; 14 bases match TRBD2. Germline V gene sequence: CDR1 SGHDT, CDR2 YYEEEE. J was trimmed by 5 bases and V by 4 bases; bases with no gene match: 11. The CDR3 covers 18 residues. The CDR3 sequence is CASSPPGLAGAKHNEQFF. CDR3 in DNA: TGTGCCAGCAGCCCACCGGGACTAGCGGGGGCCAAACACAATGAGCAGTTCTTC. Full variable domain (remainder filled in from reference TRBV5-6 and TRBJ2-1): DAGVTQSPTHLIKTRGQQVTLRCSPKSGHDTVSWYQQALGQGPQFIFQYYEEEERQRGNFPDRFSGHQFPNYSSELNVNALLLGDSALYLCASSPPGLAGAKHNEQFFGPGTRLTVL.

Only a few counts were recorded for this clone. The CDR3 nucleotides read TGCAGCGTCTTAAGCGGGGGGGCTACGGATACGCAGTATTTT. Its translation: CSVLSGGATDTQYF. This chain connects TRBV29-1 to TRBJ2-3; TRBD2 matches at 10 bases. The CDR3 totals 14 residues. V lost 6 bases to trimming and J lost 6 bases; unmatched junction nucleotides: 9. CDR1 and CDR2 from the germline V gene are SQVTM and ANQGSEA.

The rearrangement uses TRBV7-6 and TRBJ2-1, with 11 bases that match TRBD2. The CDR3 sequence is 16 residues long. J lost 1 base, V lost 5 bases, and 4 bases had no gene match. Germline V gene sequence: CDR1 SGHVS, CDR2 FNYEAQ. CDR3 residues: CASSPIAGGSYNEQFF. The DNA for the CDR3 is TGTGCCAGCAGCCCGATAGCGGGAGGGTCCTACAATGAGCAGTTCTTC.

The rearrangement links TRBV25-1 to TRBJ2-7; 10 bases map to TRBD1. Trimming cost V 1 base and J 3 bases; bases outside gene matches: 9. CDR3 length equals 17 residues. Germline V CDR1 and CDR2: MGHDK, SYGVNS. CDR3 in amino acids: CASSEFFGTGARYEQYF. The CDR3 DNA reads TGTGCCAGCAGTGAATTTTTTGGGACAGGGGCCCGCTACGAGCAGTACTTC.

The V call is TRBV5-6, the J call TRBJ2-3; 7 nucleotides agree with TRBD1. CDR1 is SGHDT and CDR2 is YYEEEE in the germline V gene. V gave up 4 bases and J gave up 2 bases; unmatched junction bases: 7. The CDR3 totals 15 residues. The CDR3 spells CASSQPTGATDTQYF. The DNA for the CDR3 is TGTGCCAGCAGCCAACCCACAGGGGCCACAGATACGCAGTATTTT.

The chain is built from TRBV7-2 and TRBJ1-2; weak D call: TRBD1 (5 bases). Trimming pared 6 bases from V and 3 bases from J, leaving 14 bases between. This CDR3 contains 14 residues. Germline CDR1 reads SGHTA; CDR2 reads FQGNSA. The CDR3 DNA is TGTGCCAGCAGTCCGATGGACATAGACTATGGCTACACCTTC. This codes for CASSPMDIDYGYTF. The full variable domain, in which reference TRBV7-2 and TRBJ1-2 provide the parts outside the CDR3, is GAGVSQSPSNKVTEKGKDVELRCDPISGHTALYWYRQSLGQGLEFLIYFQGNSAPDKSGLPSDRFSAERTGGSVSTLTIQRTQQEDSAVYLCASSPMDIDYGYTFGSGTRLTVV.

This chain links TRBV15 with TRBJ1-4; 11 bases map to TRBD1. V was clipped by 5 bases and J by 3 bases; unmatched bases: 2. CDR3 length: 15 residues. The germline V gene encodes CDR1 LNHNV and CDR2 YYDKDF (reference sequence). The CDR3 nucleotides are TGTGCCACCAGCGGACAGGGGGCGTCTAATGAAAAACTGTTTTTT. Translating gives CATSGQGASNEKLFF.

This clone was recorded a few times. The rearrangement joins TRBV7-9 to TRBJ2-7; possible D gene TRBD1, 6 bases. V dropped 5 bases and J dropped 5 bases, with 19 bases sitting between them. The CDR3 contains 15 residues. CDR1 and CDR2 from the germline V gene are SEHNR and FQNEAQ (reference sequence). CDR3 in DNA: TGTGCCAGCAGCCTAGGACAGAGATCTAGGGACGAGCAGTACTTC. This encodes CASSLGQRSRDEQYF.

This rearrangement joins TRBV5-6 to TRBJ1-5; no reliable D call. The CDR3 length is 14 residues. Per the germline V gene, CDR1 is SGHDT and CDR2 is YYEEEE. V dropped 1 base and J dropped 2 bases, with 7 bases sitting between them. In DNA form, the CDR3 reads TGTGCCAGCAGCTTGCTGGCCGGCAATCAGCCCCAGCATTTT. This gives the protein CASSLLAGNQPQHF.

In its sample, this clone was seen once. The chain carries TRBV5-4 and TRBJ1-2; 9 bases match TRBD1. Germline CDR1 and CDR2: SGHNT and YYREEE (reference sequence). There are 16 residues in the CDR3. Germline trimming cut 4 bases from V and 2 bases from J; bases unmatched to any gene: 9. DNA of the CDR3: TGTGCCAGCAGCGGCGGGCCGGGACAGGGAAACTATGGCTACACCTTC. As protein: CASSGGPGQGNYGYTF. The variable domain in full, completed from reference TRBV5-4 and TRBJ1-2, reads ETGVTQSPTHLIKTRGQQVTLRCSSQSGHNTVSWYQQALGQGPQFIFQYYREEENGRGNFPPRFSGLQFPNYSSELNVNALELDDSALYLCASSGGPGQGNYGYTFGSGTRLTVV.

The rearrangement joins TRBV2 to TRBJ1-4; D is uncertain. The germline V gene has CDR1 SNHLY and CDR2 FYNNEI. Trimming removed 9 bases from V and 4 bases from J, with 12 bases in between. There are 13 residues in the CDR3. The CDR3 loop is CASHRTINEKLFF. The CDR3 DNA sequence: TGTGCCAGTCATCGAACAATTAATGAAAAACTGTTTTTT.

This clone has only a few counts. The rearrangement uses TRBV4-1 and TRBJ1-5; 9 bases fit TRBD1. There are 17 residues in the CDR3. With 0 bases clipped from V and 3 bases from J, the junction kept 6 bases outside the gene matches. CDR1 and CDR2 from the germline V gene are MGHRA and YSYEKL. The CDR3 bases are TGCGCCAGCAGCCAAGACCCGGACAGGGGTGACAATCAGCCCCAGCATTTT. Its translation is CASSQDPDRGDNQPQHF.

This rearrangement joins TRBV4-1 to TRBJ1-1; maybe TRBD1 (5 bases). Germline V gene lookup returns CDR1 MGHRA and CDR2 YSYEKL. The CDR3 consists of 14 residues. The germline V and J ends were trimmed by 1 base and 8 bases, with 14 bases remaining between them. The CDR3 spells CASSQAPLTAEAFF. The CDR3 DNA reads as TGCGCCAGCAGCCAAGCTCCCTTGACAGCAGAAGCTTTCTTT.

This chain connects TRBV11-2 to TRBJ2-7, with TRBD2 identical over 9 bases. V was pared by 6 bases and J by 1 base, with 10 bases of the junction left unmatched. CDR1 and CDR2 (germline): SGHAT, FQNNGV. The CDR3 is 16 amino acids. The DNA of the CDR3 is TGTGCCAGCAGACCCATAGCGGGGGCCTCATCCTACGAGCAGTACTTC. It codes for CASRPIAGASSYEQYF.

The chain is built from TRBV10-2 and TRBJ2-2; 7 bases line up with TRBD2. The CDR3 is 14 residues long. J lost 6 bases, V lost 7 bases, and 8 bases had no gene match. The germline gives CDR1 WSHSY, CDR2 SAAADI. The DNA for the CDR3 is TGCGCCAGCACCACCGGGACTACCCCCGGGGAGCTGTTTTTT. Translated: CASTTGTTPGELFF.